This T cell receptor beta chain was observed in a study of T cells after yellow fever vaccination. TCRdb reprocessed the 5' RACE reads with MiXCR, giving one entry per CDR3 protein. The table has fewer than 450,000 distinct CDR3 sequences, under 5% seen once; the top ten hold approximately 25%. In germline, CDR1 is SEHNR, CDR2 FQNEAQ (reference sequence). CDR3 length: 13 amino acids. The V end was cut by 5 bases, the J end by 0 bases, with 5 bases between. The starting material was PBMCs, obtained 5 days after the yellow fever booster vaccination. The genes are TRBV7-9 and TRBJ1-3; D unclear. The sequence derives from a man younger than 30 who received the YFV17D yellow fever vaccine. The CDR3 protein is CASSADSGNTIYF. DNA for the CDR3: TGTGCCAGCAGCGCAGACTCTGGAAACACCATATATTTT.